The rows below give T cell receptor beta chains drawn from one sample of a study of shared clonotypes between healthy human individuals. Repertoires were generated with immunoSEQ multiplex PCR, while TCRdb's copy carries only in-frame clones and drops some. The table lists over a million clones, more than 95% of them singletons. The sequenced material came from naive CD4+ T cells sorted from blood. The receptors were sampled from a man between 25 and 39 years old in good health. The CDR3 runs from the conserved cysteine through the conserved F or W. The D gene is left open where the match is weak.

TRBV30	TRBD1	TRBJ1-1	CACHDRDGANTEAFF	TGTGCCTGCCACGACAGGGACGGGGCTAACACTGAAGCTTTCTTT
TRBV18	TRBD2	TRBJ2-1	CASSPQLAGEVEQFF	TGTGCCAGCTCACCCCAACTAGCGGGAGAAGTTGAGCAGTTCTTC
TRBV6-5	NA	TRBJ2-5	CASSQTGMRETQYF	TGTGCCAGCAGTCAAACGGGGATGAGAGAGACCCAGTACTTC
TRBV19	TRBD2	TRBJ2-1	CASSMRTSGSFSEQFF	TGTGCCAGTAGTATGCGGACTAGCGGGAGTTTCAGTGAGCAGTTCTTC
TRBV6-5	NA	TRBJ2-7	CASSRQAFFYEQYF	TGTGCCAGCAGCCGCCAAGCGTTTTTCTACGAGCAGTACTTC
TRBV5-6	TRBD1	TRBJ1-1	CASSRDWGQANTEAFF	TGTGCCAGCAGCCGCGACTGGGGACAGGCGAACACTGAAGCTTTCTTT
TRBV5-1	NA	TRBJ2-3	CASSFQRTSTDTQYF	TGCGCCAGCAGCTTCCAGCGGACTAGCACAGATACGCAGTATTTT
TRBV19	NA	TRBJ2-7	CASSMGASGYEQYF	TGTGCCAGTAGTATGGGGGCTAGCGGCTACGAGCAGTACTTC
TRBV7-9	TRBD2	TRBJ2-1	CASSDSAGGPSYEQFF	TGTGCCAGCAGCGATTCTGCGGGAGGGCCCTCGTATGAGCAGTTCTTC
TRBV19	TRBD1	TRBJ2-7	CASSIKVHGTGSYEQYF	TGTGCCAGTAGTATAAAGGTCCACGGGACAGGTTCCTACGAGCAGTACTTC
TRBV7-2	TRBD1	TRBJ2-7	CASNLRWDRKFHEQYF	TGTGCCAGCAACTTACGGTGGGACAGGAAATTCCACGAGCAGTACTTC
TRBV9	NA	TRBJ2-3	CASSGGGNTDTQYF	TGTGCCAGCAGCGGGGGAGGCAACACAGATACGCAGTATTTT
TRBV4-1	NA	TRBJ2-7	CASSQVALSYEQYF	TGCGCCAGCAGCCAAGTTGCTTTATCCTACGAGCAGTACTTC
TRBV27	TRBD2	TRBJ2-7	CASSLVGGSISYEQYF	TGTGCCAGCAGTTTAGTTGGCGGGAGTATCTCCTACGAGCAGTACTTC
TRBV28	TRBD1	TRBJ2-3	CASRGQKRGLGDTQYF	TGTGCCAGCAGGGGACAGAAACGAGGGTTAGGAGATACGCAGTATTTT
TRBV5-5	TRBD1	TRBJ2-1	CASSHDRGSYNEQFF	TGTGCCAGCAGCCACGACAGGGGCTCCTACAATGAGCAGTTCTTC
TRBV5-1	NA	TRBJ2-3	CASSLTVSTDTQYF	TGCGCCAGCAGCCTTACAGTTAGCACAGATACGCAGTATTTT
TRBV5-6	NA	TRBJ2-6	CASSGSGANVLTF	TGTGCCAGCAGTGGTTCCGGGGCCAACGTCCTGACTTTC
TRBV4-3	TRBD1	TRBJ2-2	CASSGRASGGADTGELFF	TGCGCCAGCAGCGGACGAGCCTCAGGGGGCGCGGACACCGGGGAGCTGTTTTTT
TRBV5-6	NA	TRBJ2-3	CASSYPVTRDVADTQYF	TGTGCCAGCAGCTACCCCGTTACAAGAGACGTCGCAGATACGCAGTATTTT
TRBV5-1	TRBD1	TRBJ2-5	CASSLSGGRETQYF	TGCGCCAGCAGCTTATCAGGGGGTCGCGAGACCCAGTACTTC
TRBV2	NA	TRBJ1-5	CASSEAGTNQPQHF	TGTGCCAGCAGTGAAGCGGGTACGAATCAGCCCCAGCATTTT
TRBV2	NA	TRBJ2-7	CASSGGRLDSYEQYF	TGTGCCAGCAGTGGGGGACGGCTTGATTCCTACGAGCAGTACTTC
TRBV6-1	NA	TRBJ2-1	CASSGAFGAGPEQFF	TGTGCCAGCAGTGGTGCCTTCGGTGCGGGTCCTGAGCAGTTCTTC
TRBV5-4	NA	TRBJ2-7	CASSLDLSSYEQYF	TGTGCCAGCAGCTTGGACCTAAGCTCCTACGAGCAGTACTTC
TRBV18	TRBD1	TRBJ1-5	CASSPLPQGAALGIGNQPQHF	TGTGCCAGCTCACCTCTACCACAGGGGGCTGCCCTTGGGATTGGCAATCAGCCCCAGCATTTT
TRBV5-1	TRBD1	TRBJ2-1	CASSFGTGHYNEQFF	TGCGCCAGCAGCTTCGGGACAGGGCACTACAATGAGCAGTTCTTC
TRBV28	TRBD2	TRBJ2-7	CASSLGTKVHEQYF	TGTGCCAGCAGTTTAGGGACTAAAGTCCACGAGCAGTACTTC
TRBV7-2	NA	TRBJ2-4	CASSPGQGRAKNIQYF	TGTGCCAGCAGTCCGGGACAAGGCAGAGCCAAAAACATTCAGTACTTC
TRBV7-9	TRBD2	TRBJ2-7	CASGNSGTNYEQYF	TGTGCCAGCGGTAATAGCGGGACGAACTACGAGCAGTACTTC
TRBV29-1	NA	TRBJ2-6	CSVEGGHAGDVLTF	TGCAGCGTTGAAGGCGGACACGCGGGTGACGTCCTGACTTTC
TRBV2	NA	TRBJ2-7	CASKPGSYEQYF	TGTGCCAGCAAGCCGGGTAGCTACGAGCAGTACTTC
TRBV7-2	NA	TRBJ1-5	CASSLGSAQHF	TGTGCCAGCAGCTTAGGTTCGGCCCAGCATTTT
TRBV9	TRBD2	TRBJ2-3	CASSVGLGADTQYF	TGTGCCAGCAGCGTCGGACTAGGAGCAGATACGCAGTATTTT
TRBV5-4	NA	TRBJ2-3	CASSLAGKTQYF	TGTGCCAGCAGCTTGGCCGGCAAAACGCAGTATTTT